The TCR beta chain described here comes from a study of T cells in narcolepsy. The study's findings and limits: Healthy controls reportedly lacked the autoreactive clonotypes serially found in patients' blood. Autoreactive HCRT-specific and TRIB2-specific clonotypes were marked in same-patient CSF-versus-blood CD4+ comparisons.

J lost 0 bases, V lost 7 bases, and 16 bases had no gene match. The germline CDR1 and CDR2 sequences are SGHRS and YFSETQ. This CDR3 spans 18 amino acids. The data were produced by immunoSEQ multiplex PCR, yet TCRdb's version contains in-frame clones alone and is incomplete. Among around 42,000 clones listed, about 91% were seen once. About this clone: The antigen remains unidentified.

Sequenced input: CD45RA- memory CD4+ T cells from PBMCs. This clonotype was obtained from a human donor with narcolepsy. The chain is built from TRBV5-1 and TRBJ2-1, with 7 bases that match TRBD2. The DNA for the CDR3 is TGCGCCAGCCGGACGGGGACTACCGTGTCAAGCTCCTACAATGAGCAGTTCTTC. Translating it yields CASRTGTTVSSSYNEQFF.